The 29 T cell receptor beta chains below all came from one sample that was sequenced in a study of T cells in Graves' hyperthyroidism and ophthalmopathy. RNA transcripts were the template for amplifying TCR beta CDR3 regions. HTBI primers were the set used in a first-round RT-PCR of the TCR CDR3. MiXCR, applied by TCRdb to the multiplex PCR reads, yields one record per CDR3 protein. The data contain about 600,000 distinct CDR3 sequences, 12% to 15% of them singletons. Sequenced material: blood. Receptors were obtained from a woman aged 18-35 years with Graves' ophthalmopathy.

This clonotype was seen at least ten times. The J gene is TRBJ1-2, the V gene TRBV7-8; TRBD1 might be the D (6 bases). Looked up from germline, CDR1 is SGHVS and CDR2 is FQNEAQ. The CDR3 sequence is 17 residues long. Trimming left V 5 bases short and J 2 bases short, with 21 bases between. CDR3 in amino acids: CASSQPGFLGANYGYTF. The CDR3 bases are TGTGCCAGCAGCCAACCGGGATTTCTGGGGGCGAACTATGGCTACACCTTC.

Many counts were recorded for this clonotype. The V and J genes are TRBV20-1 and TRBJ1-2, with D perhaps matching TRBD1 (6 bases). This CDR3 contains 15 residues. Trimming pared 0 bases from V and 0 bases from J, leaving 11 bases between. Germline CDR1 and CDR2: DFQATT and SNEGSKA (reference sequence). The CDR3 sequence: CSARDHGQSNYGYTF. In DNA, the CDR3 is TGCAGTGCTAGAGATCACGGACAGTCTAACTATGGCTACACCTTC.

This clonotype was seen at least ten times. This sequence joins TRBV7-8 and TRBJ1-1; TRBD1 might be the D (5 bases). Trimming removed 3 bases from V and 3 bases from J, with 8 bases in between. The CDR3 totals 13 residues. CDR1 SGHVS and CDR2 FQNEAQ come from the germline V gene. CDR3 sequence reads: CASSFARDTEAFF. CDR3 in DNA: TGTGCCAGCAGCTTCGCCAGGGACACTGAAGCTTTCTTT.

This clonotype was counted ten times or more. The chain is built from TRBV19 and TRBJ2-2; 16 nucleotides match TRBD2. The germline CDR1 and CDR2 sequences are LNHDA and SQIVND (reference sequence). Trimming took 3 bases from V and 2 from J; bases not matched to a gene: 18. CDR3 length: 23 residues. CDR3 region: CASSISGTFGTSGRAPNTGELFF. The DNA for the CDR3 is TGTGCCAGTAGTATTTCCGGGACATTCGGGACTAGCGGGAGGGCCCCAAACACCGGGGAGCTGTTTTTT.

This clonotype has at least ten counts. The chain's CDR3 is CASTKILVRADTEAFF. The CDR3 DNA is TGTGCCAGCACTAAAATTTTGGTCAGGGCCGACACTGAAGCTTTCTTT. V and J are TRBV11-2 and TRBJ1-1; D is perhaps TRBD1 (5 bases). V lost 7 bases and J lost 3, with 21 bases in between. The CDR3 covers 16 residues. The germline V gene has CDR1 SGHAT and CDR2 FQNNGV. Complete variable domain (other parts from reference TRBV11-2 and TRBJ1-1): EAGVAQSPRYKIIEKRQSVAFWCNPISGHATLYWYQQILGQGPKLLIQFQNNGVVDDSQLPKDRFSAERLKGVDSTLKIQPAKLEDSAVYLCASTKILVRADTEAFFGQGTRLTVV.

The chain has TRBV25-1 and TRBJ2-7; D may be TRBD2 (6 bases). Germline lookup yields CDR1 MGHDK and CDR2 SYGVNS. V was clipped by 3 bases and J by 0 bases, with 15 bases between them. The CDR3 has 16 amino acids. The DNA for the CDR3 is TGTGCCAGCAGTGAGACCATTAGCGGATTCTCCTACGAGCAGTACTTC. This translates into CASSETISGFSYEQYF.

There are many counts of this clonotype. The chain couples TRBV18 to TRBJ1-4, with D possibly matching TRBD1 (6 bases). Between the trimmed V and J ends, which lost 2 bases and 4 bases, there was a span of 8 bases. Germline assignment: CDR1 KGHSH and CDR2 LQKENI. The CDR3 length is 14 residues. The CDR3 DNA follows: TGTGCCAGCTCACCAGTCAGGGGTAATGAAAAACTGTTTTTT. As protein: CASSPVRGNEKLFF. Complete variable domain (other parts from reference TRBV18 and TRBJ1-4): NAGVMQNPRHLVRRRGQEARLRCSPMKGHSHVYWYRQLPEEGLKFMVYLQKENIIDESGMPKERFSAEFPKEGPSILRIQQVVRGDSAAYFCASSPVRGNEKLFFGSGTQLSVL.

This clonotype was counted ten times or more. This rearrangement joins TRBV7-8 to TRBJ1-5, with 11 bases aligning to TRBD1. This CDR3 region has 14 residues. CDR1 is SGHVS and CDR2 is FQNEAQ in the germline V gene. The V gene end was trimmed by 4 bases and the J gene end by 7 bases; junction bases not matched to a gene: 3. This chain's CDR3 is CASSSGTGGQPQHF. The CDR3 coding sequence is TGTGCCAGCAGCTCGGGGACAGGGGGACAGCCCCAGCATTTT.

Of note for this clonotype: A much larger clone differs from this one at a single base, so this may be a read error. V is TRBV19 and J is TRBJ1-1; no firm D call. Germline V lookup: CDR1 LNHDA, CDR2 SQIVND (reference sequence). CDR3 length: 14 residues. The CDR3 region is CASTIGYVADEAFF. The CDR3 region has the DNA TGTGCCAGTACTATAGGGTACGTGGCAGATGAAGCTTTCTTT.

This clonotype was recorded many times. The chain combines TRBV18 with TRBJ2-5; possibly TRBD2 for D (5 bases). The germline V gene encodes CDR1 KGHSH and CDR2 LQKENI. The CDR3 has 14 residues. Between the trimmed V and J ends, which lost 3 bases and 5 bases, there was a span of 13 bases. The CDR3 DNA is TGTGCCAGCTCACCTTCGAACGGGGAGGAGACCCAGTACTTC. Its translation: CASSPSNGEETQYF.

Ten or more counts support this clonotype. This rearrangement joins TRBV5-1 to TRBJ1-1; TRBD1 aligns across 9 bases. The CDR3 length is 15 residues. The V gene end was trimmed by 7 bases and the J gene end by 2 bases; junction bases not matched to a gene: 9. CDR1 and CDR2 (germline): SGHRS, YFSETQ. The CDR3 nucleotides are TGCGCCAGCTCACGACAGGGGGACTTAAACACTGAAGCTTTCTTT. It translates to CASSRQGDLNTEAFF.

CDR3 nucleotides: TGTGCCAGCAGCTTAGACGTCCAGCGGGGGAGCGGGGAGCTGTTTTTT. Translating it yields CASSLDVQRGSGELFF. V gene TRBV11-3 combines with J gene TRBJ2-2, with TRBD2 matching 8 bases. Looked up from germline, CDR1 is SGHNT and CDR2 is YENEEA. The CDR3 runs to 16 residues. The V gene end was trimmed by 0 bases and the J gene end by 7 bases; junction bases not matched to a gene: 7.

CDR3 bases: TGCGCCAGCAGCCACGGAGGACTAGCGGGAGTAGGGAGCTCCTACGAGCAGTACTTC. Its translation is CASSHGGLAGVGSSYEQYF. The chain has TRBV4-1 and TRBJ2-7; 13 bases are a match to TRBD2. The CDR3 covers 19 residues. V lost 3 bases and J lost 0; bases outside the gene matches: 11. In germline, CDR1 is MGHRA, CDR2 YSYEKL.

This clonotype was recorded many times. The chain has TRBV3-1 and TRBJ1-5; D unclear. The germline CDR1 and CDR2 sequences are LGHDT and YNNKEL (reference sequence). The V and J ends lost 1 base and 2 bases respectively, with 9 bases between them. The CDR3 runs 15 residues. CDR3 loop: CASSQAAGGNQPQHF. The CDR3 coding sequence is TGTGCCAGCAGCCAAGCGGCAGGAGGCAATCAGCCCCAGCATTTT.

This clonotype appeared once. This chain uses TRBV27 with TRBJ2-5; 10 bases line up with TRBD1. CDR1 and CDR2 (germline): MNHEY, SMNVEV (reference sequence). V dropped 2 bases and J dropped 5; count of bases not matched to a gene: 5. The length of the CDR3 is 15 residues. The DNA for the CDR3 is TGTGCCAGCAGTTTAAAGACAGGGGGCCTCGAGACCCAGTACTTC. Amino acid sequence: CASSLKTGGLETQYF.

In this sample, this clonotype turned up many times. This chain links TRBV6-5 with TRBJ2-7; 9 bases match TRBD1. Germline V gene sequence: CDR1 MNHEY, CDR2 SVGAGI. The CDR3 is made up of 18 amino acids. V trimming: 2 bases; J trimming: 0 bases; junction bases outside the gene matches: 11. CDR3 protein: CASSYPPQTGGTSYEQYF. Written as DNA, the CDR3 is TGTGCCAGCAGTTACCCACCGCAGACAGGGGGAACCTCCTACGAGCAGTACTTC.

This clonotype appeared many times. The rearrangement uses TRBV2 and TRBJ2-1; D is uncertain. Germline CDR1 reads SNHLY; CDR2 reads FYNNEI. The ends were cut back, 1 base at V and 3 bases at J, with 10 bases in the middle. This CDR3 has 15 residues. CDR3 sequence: CASSEGSASYNEQFF. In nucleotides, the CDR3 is TGTGCCAGCAGTGAAGGCTCGGCGAGCTACAATGAGCAGTTCTTC.

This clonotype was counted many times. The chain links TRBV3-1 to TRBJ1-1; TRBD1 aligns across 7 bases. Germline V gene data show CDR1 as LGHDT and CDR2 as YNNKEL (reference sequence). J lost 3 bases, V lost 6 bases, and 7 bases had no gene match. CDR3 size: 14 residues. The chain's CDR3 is CASRPGGLDTEAFF. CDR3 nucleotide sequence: TGTGCCAGCAGGCCAGGGGGGCTGGACACTGAAGCTTTCTTT.

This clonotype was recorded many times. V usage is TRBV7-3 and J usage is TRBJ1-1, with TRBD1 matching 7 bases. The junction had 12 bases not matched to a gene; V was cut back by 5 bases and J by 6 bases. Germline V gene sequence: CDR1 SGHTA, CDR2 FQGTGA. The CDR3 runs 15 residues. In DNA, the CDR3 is TGTGCCAGCAGCCCCTACAGGGGTGCTAACTCTGAAGCTTTCTTT. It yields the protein CASSPYRGANSEAFF.

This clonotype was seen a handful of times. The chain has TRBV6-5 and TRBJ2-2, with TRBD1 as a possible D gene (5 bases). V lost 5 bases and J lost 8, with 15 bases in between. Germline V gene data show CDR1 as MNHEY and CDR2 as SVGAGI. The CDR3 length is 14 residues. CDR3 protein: CASSPSIGAGELFF. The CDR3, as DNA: TGTGCCAGCAGTCCCTCGATTGGGGCGGGGGAGCTGTTTTTT.

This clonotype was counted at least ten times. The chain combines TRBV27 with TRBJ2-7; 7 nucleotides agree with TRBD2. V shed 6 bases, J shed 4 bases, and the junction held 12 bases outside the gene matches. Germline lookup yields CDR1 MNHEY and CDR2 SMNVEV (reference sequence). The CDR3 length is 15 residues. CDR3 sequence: CASRGAGLAEYEQYF. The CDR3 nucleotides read TGTGCCAGCAGAGGGGCCGGTCTAGCGGAATACGAGCAGTACTTC.

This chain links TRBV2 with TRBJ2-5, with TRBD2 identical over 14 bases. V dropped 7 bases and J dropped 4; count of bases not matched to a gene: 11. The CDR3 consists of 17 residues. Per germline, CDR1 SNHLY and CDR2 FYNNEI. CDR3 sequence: CASIPGTSGRGGETQYF. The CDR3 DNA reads TGTGCCAGCATTCCCGGGACTAGCGGGAGAGGGGGAGAGACCCAGTACTTC.

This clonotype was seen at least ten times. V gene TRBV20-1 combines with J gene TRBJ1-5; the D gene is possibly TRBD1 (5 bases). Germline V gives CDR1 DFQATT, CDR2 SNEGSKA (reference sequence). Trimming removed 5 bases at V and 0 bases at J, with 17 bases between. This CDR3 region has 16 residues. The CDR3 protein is CSAPDRDAYSNQPQHF. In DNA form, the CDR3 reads TGCAGTGCTCCCGACCGGGACGCGTATAGCAATCAGCCCCAGCATTTT.

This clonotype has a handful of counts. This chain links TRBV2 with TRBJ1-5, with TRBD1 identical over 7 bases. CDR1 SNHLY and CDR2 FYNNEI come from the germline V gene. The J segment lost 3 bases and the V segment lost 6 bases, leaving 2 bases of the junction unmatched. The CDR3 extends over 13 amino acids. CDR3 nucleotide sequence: TGTGCCAGCAGAACAGGGGCCAATCAGCCCCAGCATTTT. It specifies CASRTGANQPQHF.

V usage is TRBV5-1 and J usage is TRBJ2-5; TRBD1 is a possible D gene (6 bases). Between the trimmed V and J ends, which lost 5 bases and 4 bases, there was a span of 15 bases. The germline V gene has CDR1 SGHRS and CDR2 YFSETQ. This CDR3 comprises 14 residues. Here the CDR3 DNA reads TGCGCCAGCAGTTCGACAGGTTGGGGAGAGACCCAGTACTTC. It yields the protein CASSSTGWGETQYF. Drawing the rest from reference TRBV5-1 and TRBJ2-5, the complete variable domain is KAGVTQTPRYLIKTRGQQVTLSCSPISGHRSVSWYQQTPGQGLQFLFEYFSETQRNKGNFPGRFSGRQFSNSRSEMNVSTLELGDSALYLCASSSTGWGETQYFGPGTRLLVL.

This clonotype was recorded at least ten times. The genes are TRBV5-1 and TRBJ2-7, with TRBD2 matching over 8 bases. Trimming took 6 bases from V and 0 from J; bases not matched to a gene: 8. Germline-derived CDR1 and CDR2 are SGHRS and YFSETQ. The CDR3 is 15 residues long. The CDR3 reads CASTQGLAFSYEQYF. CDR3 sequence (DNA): TGCGCCAGCACCCAAGGACTAGCCTTCTCCTACGAGCAGTACTTC.

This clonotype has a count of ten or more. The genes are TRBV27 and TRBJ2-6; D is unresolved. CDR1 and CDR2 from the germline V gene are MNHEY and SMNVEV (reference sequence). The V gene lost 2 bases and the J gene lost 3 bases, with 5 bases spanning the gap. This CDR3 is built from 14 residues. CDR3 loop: CASSLDVGANVLTF. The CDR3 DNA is TGTGCCAGCAGTTTAGACGTTGGGGCCAACGTCCTGACTTTC.

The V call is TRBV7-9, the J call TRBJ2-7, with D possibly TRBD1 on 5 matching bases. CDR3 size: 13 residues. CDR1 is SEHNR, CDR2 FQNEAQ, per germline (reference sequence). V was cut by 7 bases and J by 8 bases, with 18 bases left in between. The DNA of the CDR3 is TGTGCCAGCACCCCCGGAGAGGCAGGGAAGCAGTACTTC. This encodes CASTPGEAGKQYF.

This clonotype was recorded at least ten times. The chain's CDR3 is CASSPPVTQETQYF. The CDR3 DNA follows: TGTGCCAGCTCACCACCGGTCACACAAGAGACCCAGTACTTC. The chain joins TRBV18 to TRBJ2-5; D gene uncertain. The CDR3 is 14 residues long. CDR1 and CDR2 (germline): KGHSH, LQKENI. V was trimmed by 0 bases and J by 2 bases, leaving 7 bases between them.